This T cell receptor (beta chain) was recorded in a study of monozygotic twins with inflammatory bowel disease. There are 15 residues in the CDR3. Germline CDR1 is MNHNS and CDR2 is SASEGT. TCRdb derives one entry per CDR3 protein from the 5' RACE reads, leaving out DNA. The sample totals 330,000 or so distinct CDR3 sequences. The TCR comes from a human donor with ulcerative colitis or Crohn's disease, or a healthy co-twin of an affected twin (not recorded which). The chain uses TRBV6-1 and TRBJ2-2; TCRdb reports TRBD2, a call that lacks DNA to check it against. Sequencing was performed on blood. CDR3 amino acids: CASSQTGLGNGELFF.